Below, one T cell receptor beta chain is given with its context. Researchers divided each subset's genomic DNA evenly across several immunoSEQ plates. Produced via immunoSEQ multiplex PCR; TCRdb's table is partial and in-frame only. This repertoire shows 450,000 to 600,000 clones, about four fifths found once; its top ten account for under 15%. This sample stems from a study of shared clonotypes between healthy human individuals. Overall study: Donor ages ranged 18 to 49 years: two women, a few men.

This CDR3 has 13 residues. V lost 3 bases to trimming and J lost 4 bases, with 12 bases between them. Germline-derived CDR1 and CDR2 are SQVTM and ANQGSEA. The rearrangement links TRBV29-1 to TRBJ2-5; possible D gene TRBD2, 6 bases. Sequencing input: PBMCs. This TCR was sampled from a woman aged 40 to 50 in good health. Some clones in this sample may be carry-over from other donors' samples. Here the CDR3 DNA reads TGCAGCGTTGAGGGCAGGAGGGGAGAGACCCAGTACTTC. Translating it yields CSVEGRRGETQYF.